This T cell receptor (beta chain) was recovered during a study of shared clonotypes between healthy human individuals. Using immunoSEQ multiplex PCR, the repertoire was profiled, and TCRdb retains in-frame clones only, with some absent. The table shows around 1,900,000 clones, with around 93% occurring only once. This CDR3 comprises 15 residues. Germline CDR1 and CDR2: SEHNR and FQNEAQ (reference sequence). The trim removed 4 bases at V and 6 bases at J, leaving 7 bases unmatched. A word on this clone: The antigen is not known. Other DNA sequences of this sample code for an identical CDR3.

CD45RO-negative, CCR7-positively selected cells formed the naive CD8 fraction, excluding terminally differentiated effector memory CD45RA+ cells. The donors, healthy adults who were HIV-negative, had experienced no recent acute infections or vaccinations. Each donor was a Caucasian adult residing in Nashville, Tennessee. Study-level findings and limits: Some clonotypes were shared by all four sorted-subset donors, while others were not shared. The non-shared ones had lower generation probabilities than the shared ones. Clonotype sharing among donors was thought likely to change with sequencing depth.

This receptor was obtained from a man aged 18-30 years in good health. Some clones in this sample may be carry-over from other donors' samples. The gene calls are TRBV7-9 and TRBJ2-1; TRBD1 aligns across 9 bases. Sequencing was done on a sample of naive CD8+ T cells from PBMCs. The CDR3 spells CASSSPGQGFNEQFF. Written as DNA, the CDR3 is TGTGCCAGCAGCTCGCCGGGACAGGGATTCAATGAGCAGTTCTTC.